This T cell receptor beta chain was sequenced in a study of vaccination effects on CD4 cells after COVID-19. Some clones are missing from TCRdb's copy, which holds only in-frame ones; the method was immunoSEQ multiplex PCR. The sample consists of some 30,000 clones, almost 75% of them appearing once. Antigen-specific CD4+ T cells were expanded with viral peptide pools in the ViraFEST assay before sequencing. The culture ran for 10 days, and then CD4+ T cells were isolated. Each participant received a vaccine that was either BNT162b2 or mRNA-1273, given as two doses. Testing of the vaccine recipients showed negative nucleocapsid antibodies and no prior SARS-CoV-2 infection. This clone was recorded only once. What it recognizes is unknown. The V gene lost 3 bases and the J gene lost 4 bases, with 6 bases spanning the gap. Germline-derived CDR1 and CDR2 are DFQATT and SNEGSKA (reference sequence). The CDR3 loop spans 11 amino acids.

The chain joins TRBV20-1 to TRBJ2-5; D call uncertain. The sample consisted of CD4+ T cells from PBMCs cultured with HCoV-229E spike peptides, taken after COVID-19 vaccination. The clonotype was recovered from a human donor who received a COVID-19 vaccine. For the CDR3, the DNA is TGCAGTGCTAGTGACCGAGAGACCCAGTACTTC. Its translation: CSASDRETQYF.